The clone carrying this TCR beta chain was seen ten or more times. This entry is derived from a study of T cells in Graves' hyperthyroidism and ophthalmopathy. Amplified regions were TCR beta CDR3 sequences from RNA transcripts. HTBI primers were the set used in a first-round RT-PCR of the TCR CDR3. TCRdb itself ran the multiplex PCR reads through MiXCR, one entry per CDR3 protein. The sample holds 550,000 to 600,000 distinct CDR3 sequences, 12% to 15% seen once. This CDR3 has 11 amino acids. With 6 bases removed from V and 9 bases from J, the gap between germline ends came to 12 bases. Uncontrolled infection, other autoimmune disease, pregnancy and lactation each barred patients from inclusion.

The chain joins TRBV12-3 or TRBV12-4 to TRBJ2-7; D unclear. The source is a woman younger than 35 with Graves' ophthalmopathy. What was sequenced was blood. CDR3 loop: CASSRFSAQYF. The DNA of the CDR3 is TGTGCCAGCAGCCGATTTTCGGCGCAGTACTTC.